These 9 T cell receptor beta chains came from one sample sequenced in a study of vaccination effects on CD4 cells after COVID-19. The data were produced by immunoSEQ multiplex PCR, yet TCRdb's version contains in-frame clones alone and is incomplete. The sample includes around 79,000 clones, 78% of them seen just once. No antigen is known for these receptors. After expansion with viral peptide pools in the ViraFEST assay, antigen-specific CD4+ T cells were sequenced. Following an approximately eleven-day culture, CD4+ T cells were purified. Negative nucleocapsid antibody tests before and after vaccination confirmed no previous SARS-CoV-2 infection. The sample here was CD4+ T cells from PBMCs cultured with SARS-CoV-2 spike peptides, taken before COVID-19 vaccination. These receptors were obtained from a human donor who received a COVID-19 vaccine.

V gene TRBV19 combines with J gene TRBJ1-1; a weak D match, TRBD1 (6 bases). The CDR3 runs 14 residues. From germline, CDR1 is LNHDA and CDR2 SQIVND (reference sequence). The ends were cut back, 5 bases at V and 6 bases at J, with 16 bases in the middle. The CDR3 reads CASSVLQGSAEAFF. For the CDR3, the DNA is TGTGCCAGTAGTGTATTACAGGGTTCCGCTGAAGCTTTCTTT.

This clone was seen a single time. The CDR3 bases are TGTGCCAGCATAAACAGTGGGAGCACAGATACGCAGTATTTT. Translated, it gives CASINSGSTDTQYF. The J gene is TRBJ2-3, the V gene TRBV28, with D hard to call. This CDR3 has 14 amino acids. The germline V gene has CDR1 MDHEN and CDR2 SYDVKM. Trimming pared 7 bases from V and 0 bases from J, leaving 11 bases between.

The V call is TRBV23-1, the J call TRBJ2-7; 8 nucleotides match TRBD1. TRBV23-1 is an ORF for which the function is uncertain. The length of the CDR3 is 18 residues. V was pared by 0 bases and J by 3 bases, with 13 bases of the junction left unmatched. The chain's CDR3 is CASSQSEQGGLALYEQYV. The DNA of the CDR3 is TGCGCCAGCAGTCAATCGGAACAGGGGGGATTGGCTCTCTACGAGCAGTACGTC.

DNA of the CDR3: TGCAGTGCTAGTCGGCAGGGGGTCACTGAAGCTTTCTTT. Protein product: CSASRQGVTEAFF. The V gene is TRBV20-1, the J gene TRBJ1-1; TRBD1 aligns across 7 bases. Germline V gives CDR1 DFQATT, CDR2 SNEGSKA (reference sequence). V shed 3 bases, J shed 4 bases, and the junction held 5 bases outside the gene matches. CDR3 size: 13 residues.

This chain connects TRBV19 to TRBJ2-5, with TRBD2 identical over 10 bases. The CDR3 runs 15 residues. The V and J ends lost 5 bases and 5 bases, in that order; junction bases with no gene match: 8. Germline V gene sequence: CDR1 LNHDA, CDR2 SQIVND (reference sequence). CDR3 sequence: CASSQFTSGAETQYF. CDR3 in DNA: TGTGCCAGTAGTCAGTTCACTAGCGGGGCGGAGACCCAGTACTTC.

The chain combines TRBV6-5 with TRBJ1-2, with unresolved D. CDR3 length: 14 amino acids. The V end was cut by 5 bases, the J end by 8 bases, with 18 bases between. Germline CDR1 and CDR2: MNHEY and SVGAGI. CDR3 sequence: CASSRRLGTMGYTF. Here the CDR3 DNA reads TGTGCCAGCAGTCGAAGGTTAGGTACGATGGGCTACACCTTC.

This rearrangement joins TRBV4-2 to TRBJ1-2; the match to TRBD1 covers 8 bases. The CDR3 sequence is 14 residues long. Trimming took 0 bases from V and 8 from J; bases not matched to a gene: 5. Germline V lookup: CDR1 LGHNA, CDR2 YNFKEQ. DNA of the CDR3: TGTGCCAGCAGCCAAGACAGGGGGCTGCTCGGCTACACCTTC. Its protein is CASSQDRGLLGYTF.

The V call is TRBV3-1 (or the pseudogene TRBV3-2), the J call TRBJ2-5, with D possibly TRBD2 on 5 matching bases. The germline V gene has CDR1 LGHDT and CDR2 YNNKEL (reference sequence). The CDR3 is made up of 15 amino acids. The V end lost 4 bases, the J end lost 2 bases, and 14 bases lay between the germline ends. CDR3 nucleotides: TGTGCCAGCAGCCCCCTAGCCGGCATACAAGAGACCCAGTACTTC. Its protein product is CASSPLAGIQETQYF.

The genes are TRBV18 and TRBJ2-3; D unresolved. V shed 2 bases and J shed 7 bases, with 10 bases lying between them. Germline lookup yields CDR1 KGHSH and CDR2 LQKENI. The length of the CDR3 is 13 residues. Here the CDR3 reads CASSPGLGNTQYF. As DNA, the CDR3 is TGTGCCAGCTCACCAGGGTTGGGGAATACGCAGTATTTT.